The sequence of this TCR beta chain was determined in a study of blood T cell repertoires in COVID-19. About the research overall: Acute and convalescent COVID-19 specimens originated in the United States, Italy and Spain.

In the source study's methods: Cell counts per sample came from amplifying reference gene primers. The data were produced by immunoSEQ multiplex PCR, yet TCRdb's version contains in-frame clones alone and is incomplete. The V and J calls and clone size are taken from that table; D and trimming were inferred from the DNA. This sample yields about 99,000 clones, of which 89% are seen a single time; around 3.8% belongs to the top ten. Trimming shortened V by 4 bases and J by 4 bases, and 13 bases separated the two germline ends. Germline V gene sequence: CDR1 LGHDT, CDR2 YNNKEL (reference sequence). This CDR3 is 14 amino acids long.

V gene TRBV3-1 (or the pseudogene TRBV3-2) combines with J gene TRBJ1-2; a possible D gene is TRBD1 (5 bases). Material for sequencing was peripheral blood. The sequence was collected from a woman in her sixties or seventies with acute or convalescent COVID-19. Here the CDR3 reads CASSPSGTLYGYTF. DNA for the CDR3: TGTGCCAGCAGCCCATCCGGGACTCTCTATGGCTACACCTTC.